Presented here are 11 T cell receptor beta chains from one specimen sequenced in a study of spatial heterogeneity in lung cancer. As to time point: sample taken at primary tumor resection. A single record per CDR3 protein comes from TCRdb applying MiXCR to the 5' RACE reads. The sample includes 2,000 to 2,500 distinct CDR3 sequences, 8% to 9.5% seen only once; the top ten take about 21%. Material: normal lung tissue next to the tumor, obtained at surgery. The receptor set was obtained from a female donor with early-stage non-small cell lung cancer.

V gene TRBV2 combines with J gene TRBJ2-3; tentative D call: TRBD2 (5 bases). V dropped 8 bases and J dropped 14 bases, with 14 bases sitting between them. The CDR3 is 10 amino acids. The germline V gene has CDR1 SNHLY and CDR2 FYNNEI. The CDR3 nucleotides read TGTGCCAGCGGAGGAAATACACGGTATTTT. The encoded protein is CASGGNTRYF.

By share, this clonotype ranks as large (0.1 to 1%). The chain uses TRBV7-2 and TRBJ2-3; 11 nucleotides line up with TRBD2. From germline, CDR1 is SGHTA and CDR2 FQGNSA. J gave up 4 bases and V 3 bases, and 3 bases lay outside the gene matches. The CDR3 length is 15 residues. CDR3 DNA sequence: TGTGCCAGCAGCTTTAGCGGGGGGGCCGCAGATACGCAGTATTTT. It specifies CASSFSGGAADTQYF.

By share of the sample, this clonotype is medium-sized. J is TRBJ2-5 and V is TRBV4-3; D not certain. This CDR3 comprises 17 residues. Looked up from germline, CDR1 is LGHNA and CDR2 is YSLEER. V gave up 1 base and J gave up 0 bases, with 15 bases separating them. The CDR3 is CASSQGALDLYQETQYF. DNA of the CDR3: TGCGCCAGCAGCCAAGGGGCACTTGATCTTTACCAAGAGACCCAGTACTTC.

This clonotype is labeled medium-sized. This rearrangement joins TRBV7-2 to TRBJ1-1, with 8 bases that match TRBD1. V lost 8 bases to trimming and J lost 0 bases; unmatched junction nucleotides: 11. Looked up from germline, CDR1 is SGHTA and CDR2 is FQGNSA. The CDR3 spans 16 residues. CDR3 nucleotides: TGTGCCAGCGAGAGGGACAGGAATATAATGAACACTGAAGCTTTCTTT. Its translation is CASERDRNIMNTEAFF.

This clonotype was observed many times. V gene TRBV28 combines with J gene TRBJ1-2; D is unclear. Germline values: CDR1 MDHEN, CDR2 SYDVKM. V was shortened by 6 bases and J by 3 bases, with 17 bases between the two germline ends. This CDR3 is built from 15 residues. The CDR3: CASSSPFSPYYGYTF. The CDR3 DNA follows: TGTGCCAGCAGCTCCCCGTTTTCGCCTTACTATGGCTACACCTTC.

This clonotype is classed as medium-sized. CDR3 sequence: CASSLVSTGEQETQYF. CDR3 bases: TGTGCCAGCAGCTTAGTCTCTACCGGGGAGCAAGAGACCCAGTACTTC. This chain connects TRBV7-8 to TRBJ2-5; possible D gene TRBD2, 5 bases. Germline CDR1 is SGHVS and CDR2 is FQNEAQ. V lost 1 base and J 2 bases, leaving 14 bases between the germline ends. This CDR3 contains 16 residues.

This clonotype was seen repeatedly, ten times or more. The chain links TRBV20-1 to TRBJ2-3, with 7 nucleotides matching TRBD2. V shed 2 bases and J 10 bases; nucleotides not matched to a gene: 9. This CDR3 has 13 residues. CDR1 and CDR2 from the germline V gene are DFQATT and SNEGSKA (reference sequence). CDR3 sequence: CSARTAGPRPQYF. The CDR3 region has the DNA TGCAGTGCTAGAACAGCGGGGCCAAGGCCGCAGTATTTT.

By sample fraction, this clonotype is large (0.1 to 1%). This chain links TRBV7-2 with TRBJ2-7; 11 bases are shared with TRBD2. The CDR3 covers 18 residues. The junction had 13 bases not matched to a gene; V was cut back by 5 bases and J by 1 base. The germline V gene has CDR1 SGHTA and CDR2 FQGNSA. CDR3 region: CASSLPASGGRNSYEQYF. CDR3 DNA: TGTGCCAGCAGCCTTCCGGCTAGCGGGGGGCGGAATTCCTACGAGCAGTACTTC. Using reference TRBV7-2 and TRBJ2-7 for the parts outside the CDR3, the full variable domain is GAGVSQSPSNKVTEKGKDVELRCDPISGHTALYWYRQSLGQGLEFLIYFQGNSAPDKSGLPSDRFSAERTGGSVSTLTIQRTQQEDSAVYLCASSLPASGGRNSYEQYFGPGTRLTVT.

This clonotype is classed as medium-sized. The chain links TRBV6-6 to TRBJ1-4, with D possibly TRBD1 on 6 matching bases. This CDR3 spans 12 amino acids. V lost 6 bases and J 8 bases, leaving 10 bases between the germline ends. Germline values: CDR1 MNHNY, CDR2 SVGAGI (reference sequence). CDR3 DNA: TGTGCCAGCAGCCCAGGGGCAGAAAAACTGTTTTTT. Translation gives CASSPGAEKLFF.

This clonotype was found many times. The rearrangement joins TRBV20-1 to TRBJ2-2; D gene uncertain. Germline CDR1 reads DFQATT; CDR2 reads SNEGSKA (reference sequence). The CDR3 runs to 12 residues. The ends were cut back, 6 bases at V and 3 bases at J, with 8 bases in the middle. The CDR3 coding sequence is TGCAGTGCCTGGTCGGACACCGGGGAGCTGTTTTTT. Its translation is CSAWSDTGELFF.

Sample share makes this clonotype medium-sized. The gene calls are TRBV28 and TRBJ1-2; TRBD1 matches 7 bases. The germline V gene encodes CDR1 MDHEN and CDR2 SYDVKM. The CDR3 sequence is 16 residues long. V lost 4 bases to trimming and J lost 3 bases; unmatched junction nucleotides: 11. The CDR3 reads CASSYGRLTGHYGYTF. The CDR3 DNA reads as TGTGCCAGCAGTTATGGGCGCCTGACAGGGCACTATGGCTACACCTTC.